Presented here are 16 T cell receptor beta chains from one specimen sequenced in a study of shared clonotypes between healthy human individuals. TCRdb's copy holds only in-frame clones and misses some; the assay was immunoSEQ multiplex PCR. This table has around 940,000 clones, approximately 80% appearing once. Sequenced: memory CD4+ T cells sorted from blood. Noted subset: CD45RA-negative fraction. The source is a man younger than 30 in good health.

This clone was found many times. The chain joins TRBV2 to TRBJ2-7, with D perhaps given as TRBD1 or TRBD2 (5 bases each). CDR1 SNHLY and CDR2 FYNNEI come from the germline V gene. Deletions cut 2 bases from V and 2 bases from J, with 13 bases between. The CDR3 totals 15 residues. CDR3 amino acids: CASSESGTAPYEQYF. In DNA form, the CDR3 reads TGTGCCAGCAGTGAATCCGGGACGGCCCCCTACGAGCAGTACTTC.

J is TRBJ1-5 and V is TRBV12-5; D not certain. CDR3 size: 13 residues. Trimming took 5 bases from V and 9 from J, leaving 14 bases between them. Germline V lookup: CDR1 LGHNT, CDR2 FRNRAP. This CDR3 reads CASGLDPLMPQHF. CDR3 DNA: TGTGCTAGTGGTCTCGACCCCTTAATGCCCCAGCATTTT. Drawing the rest from reference TRBV12-5 and TRBJ1-5, the complete variable domain is DARVTQTPRHKVTEMGQEVTMRCQPILGHNTVFWYRQTMMQGLELLAYFRNRAPLDDSGMPKDRFSAEMPDATLATLKIQPSEPRDSAVYFCASGLDPLMPQHFGDGTRLSIL.

As to this clone: Other nucleotide sequences in the sample specify the same CDR3. V is TRBV7-2 and J is TRBJ1-2, with D perhaps TRBD1 (5 bases). The CDR3 spans 15 residues. The germline CDR1 and CDR2 sequences are SGHTA and FQGNSA. The ends were cut back, 5 bases at V and 4 bases at J, with 17 bases in the middle. The CDR3 nucleotides are TGTGCCAGCAGCCAGAGGCCGGGACGGATCTATGGCTACACCTTC. Protein sequence: CASSQRPGRIYGYTF.

The chain joins TRBV7-9 to TRBJ2-3, with D possibly being TRBD2 (5 bases). The CDR3 totals 15 residues. Trimming cost V 2 bases and J 1 base, with 10 bases left between them. CDR1 SEHNR and CDR2 FQNEAQ come from the germline V gene (reference sequence). CDR3 in DNA: TGTGCCAGCAGCTTAAAGCGGATTGGCACAGATACGCAGTATTTT. Its protein product is CASSLKRIGTDTQYF. Based on the CDR3 plus reference TRBV7-9 and TRBJ2-3, the full variable domain is DTGVSQNPRHKITKRGQNVTFRCDPISEHNRLYWYRQTLGQGPEFLTYFQNEAQLEKSRLLSDRFSAERPKGSFSTLEIQRTEQGDSAMYLCASSLKRIGTDTQYFGPGTRLTVL.

The gene calls are TRBV5-1 and TRBJ1-6; D is unclear. The ends were cut back, 0 bases at V and 2 bases at J, with 6 bases in the middle. This CDR3 region has 15 residues. Germline lookup yields CDR1 SGHRS and CDR2 YFSETQ. The CDR3 region is CASSLGGTYNSPLHF. The CDR3 DNA is TGCGCCAGCAGCTTGGGGGGAACCTATAATTCACCCCTCCACTTT.

This clone has more than one count but fewer than ten. CDR3 in DNA: TGTGCCAGCAGCGTAGGGGGGCGCAGAGGTTTGGATGAGCAGTTCTTC. Translated, it gives CASSVGGRRGLDEQFF. This chain links TRBV9 with TRBJ2-1; perhaps TRBD1 as D (6 bases). The ends were cut back, 0 bases at V and 8 bases at J, with 18 bases in the middle. The CDR3 sequence is 16 residues long. CDR1 and CDR2 (germline): SGDLS, YYNGEE.

The chain has TRBV28 and TRBJ2-7, with TRBD1 identical over 10 bases. The V segment lost 5 bases and the J segment 4 bases; nucleotides outside the gene matches: 5. The CDR3 runs to 14 residues. From germline, CDR1 is MDHEN and CDR2 SYDVKM. The CDR3 DNA sequence: TGTGCCAGCAGTGAGACAGGGGGCAGGTACGAGCAGTACTTC. Translation: CASSETGGRYEQYF.

This clone appeared once. Other DNA sequences within the sample encode an identical CDR3. This chain joins TRBV18 and TRBJ2-3; 9 bases line up with TRBD2. Germline lookup yields CDR1 KGHSH and CDR2 LQKENI. V dropped 2 bases and J dropped 0; count of bases not matched to a gene: 3. The CDR3 sequence is 16 residues long. In DNA form, the CDR3 reads TGTGCCAGCTCACCAAGGACTAGCGTTAGCACAGATACGCAGTATTTT. It specifies CASSPRTSVSTDTQYF.

The CDR3 region is CASSPGGQGSPLHF. Written as DNA, the CDR3 is TGTGCCAGCAGCCCAGGGGGTCAGGGCTCACCCCTCCACTTT. The rearrangement joins TRBV7-9 to TRBJ1-6, with 7 bases fitting TRBD1. Germline V CDR1 and CDR2: SEHNR, FQNEAQ (reference sequence). J lost 10 bases, V lost 5 bases, and 8 bases had no gene match. This CDR3 contains 14 residues.

The chain carries TRBV18 and TRBJ1-1; D call uncertain. The CDR3 is made up of 15 amino acids. Per germline, CDR1 KGHSH and CDR2 LQKENI. Trimming shortened V by 0 bases and J by 0 bases, and 8 bases separated the two germline ends. The CDR3: CASSPPAVLNTEAFF. In DNA form, the CDR3 reads TGTGCCAGCTCACCACCGGCAGTCCTGAACACTGAAGCTTTCTTT.

V usage is TRBV15 and J usage is TRBJ2-5; TRBD1 is a possible D gene (5 bases). V lost 1 base, J lost 0 bases, and 12 bases lay in between. Germline V gene lookup returns CDR1 LNHNV and CDR2 YYDKDF (reference sequence). The length of the CDR3 is 16 residues. The DNA of the CDR3 is TGTGCCACCAGCAGAGGACTTGGGGCGGACCAAGAGACCCAGTACTTC. Its translation is CATSRGLGADQETQYF.

This clone was recorded at least ten times. The chain combines TRBV10-2 with TRBJ2-2, with D uncertain. CDR1 WSHSY and CDR2 SAAADI come from the germline V gene. V was clipped by 1 base and J by 4 bases, with 4 bases between them. The CDR3 consists of 13 residues. This CDR3 is CASSELATGELFF. For the CDR3, the DNA is TGCGCCAGCAGTGAGTTGGCCACCGGGGAGCTGTTTTTT.

V and J are TRBV5-6 and TRBJ1-4; D is ambiguous. The germline gives CDR1 SGHDT, CDR2 YYEEEE. This CDR3 comprises 14 residues. Trimming took 2 bases from V and 8 from J, leaving 13 bases between them. The CDR3, as DNA: TGTGCCAGCAGCTTAGGTCTCGAGGGCGAAAAACTGTTTTTT. Translating it yields CASSLGLEGEKLFF.

This clone came up a few times. The chain links TRBV5-4 to TRBJ1-1; TRBD1 might be the D (6 bases). This CDR3 spans 14 amino acids. Germline CDR1 and CDR2: SGHNT and YYREEE (reference sequence). V gave up 5 bases and J gave up 5 bases, with 16 bases separating them. CDR3: CASSSNGGRTEAFF. The CDR3 region has the DNA TGTGCCAGCAGTTCAAACGGGGGGCGAACTGAAGCTTTCTTT.

The DNA of the CDR3 is TGTGCCGGGTCGACGGGACTTGTCTACGAGCAGTACTTC. Its translation is CAGSTGLVYEQYF. This chain uses TRBV6-6 with TRBJ2-7, with a possible D match to TRBD2 (6 bases). CDR1 is MNHNY, CDR2 SVGAGI, per germline (reference sequence). The V end was cut by 11 bases, the J end by 3 bases, with 17 bases between. The CDR3 spans 13 residues.

This clone showed up many times. V and J are TRBV19 and TRBJ1-3; D may be TRBD1 (5 bases). The CDR3 is 15 residues long. V was cut by 4 bases and J by 1 base, with 11 bases left in between. The germline CDR1 and CDR2 sequences are LNHDA and SQIVND (reference sequence). CDR3 in DNA: TGTGCCAGTAGTACCCCAGGGACTTCTGGAAACACCATATATTTT. Translating it yields CASSTPGTSGNTIYF.